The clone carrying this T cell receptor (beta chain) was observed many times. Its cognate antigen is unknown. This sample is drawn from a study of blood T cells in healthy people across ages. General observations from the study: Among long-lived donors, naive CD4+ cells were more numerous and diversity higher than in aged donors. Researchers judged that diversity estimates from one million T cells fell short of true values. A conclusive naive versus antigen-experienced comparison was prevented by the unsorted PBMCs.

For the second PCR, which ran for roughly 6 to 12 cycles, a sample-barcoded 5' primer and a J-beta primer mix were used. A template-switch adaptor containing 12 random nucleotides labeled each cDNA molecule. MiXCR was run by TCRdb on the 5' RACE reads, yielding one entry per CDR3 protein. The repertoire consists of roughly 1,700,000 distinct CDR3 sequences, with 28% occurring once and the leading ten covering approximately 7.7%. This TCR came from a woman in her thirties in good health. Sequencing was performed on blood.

This CDR3 reads CASSLGVATDTQYF. The CDR3 DNA sequence: TGCGCCAGCAGCTTGGGGGTAGCAACAGATACGCAGTATTTT. The chain recombines TRBV5-1 with TRBJ2-3; D call uncertain. The CDR3 runs 14 residues. V shed 0 bases and J shed 3 bases, with 8 bases lying between them. Germline loops: CDR1 SGHRS, CDR2 YFSETQ.